Listed below are T cell receptor beta chains from one sample, sequenced in a study of shared clonotypes between healthy human individuals. The method was immunoSEQ multiplex PCR; TCRdb's version includes in-frame clones alone and lacks a portion of them. The sample has 2 million to 2.5 million clones; 80% to 95% are singletons. Sequenced sample: naive CD4+ T cells from PBMCs. The receptor set was obtained from a man in his late teens or twenties in good health. Some clones in this sample may be carry-over from other donors' samples. The CDR3 runs from the conserved cysteine through the conserved F or W. The size of a clone is reported for some rows only, either as once, few or many, or as a class for expanded clones.

.	TRBV10-3	TRBJ1-5	CAISESGQPQHF
few	TRBV5-1	TRBJ1-1	CASSLGGANTEAFF
.	TRBV4-1	TRBJ2-2	CASSQQRPTGELFF
.	TRBV5-1	TRBJ2-1	CASSLDMGGPYNEQFF
.	TRBV7-3	TRBJ2-1	CASSLGRVGVVNEQFF
.	TRBV9	TRBJ2-3	CASSAGTGGTDTQYF
.	TRBV25-1	TRBJ2-3	CASSEPAASDTQYF
.	TRBV7-9	TRBJ2-3	CASSSFSQDTQYF
.	TRBV9	TRBJ2-7	CASSVARGSRDEQYF
once	TRBV25-1	TRBJ2-7	CASSEFGTGNGEQYF
.	TRBV2	TRBJ2-7	CASRSTAPRTYEQYF
.	TRBV27	TRBJ1-3	CASSQNSGNTIYF
.	TRBV7-9	TRBJ1-4	CASINYGAGGSTELFF
.	TRBV14	TRBJ2-5	CASSPLTGATGETQYF
few	TRBV5-1	TRBJ1-3	CASARGSSGNTIYF
.	TRBV5-1	TRBJ1-4	CASSSTNAEANEKLFF
.	TRBV6-1	TRBJ2-1	CASFKGRSYNEQFF
.	TRBV5-1	TRBJ2-5	CASSLDTTEETQYF
.	TRBV27	TRBJ1-1	CASALDRMNTEAFF
.	TRBV30	TRBJ1-5	CAWSPRNQPQHF
.	TRBV6-1	TRBJ1-1	CASSVERTTEAFF
.	TRBV29-1	TRBJ2-1	CSWGKTSGAPREQFF
.	TRBV6-6	TRBJ2-7	CASSYSKEGQYF
.	TRBV25-1	TRBJ2-7	CASTGRGPYEQYF
.	TRBV19	TRBJ2-7	CASGDRGDEQYF
.	TRBV14	TRBJ2-7	CASSPTRRSYYEQYF
.	TRBV2	TRBJ2-3	CAIHQRQLTDTQYF
.	TRBV5-6	TRBJ2-5	CASSLFAGETQYF
.	TRBV5-1	TRBJ1-2	CASSLIAGANYGYTF
few	TRBV30	TRBJ1-5	CAWSAPQGFNQPQHF
.	TRBV2	TRBJ2-7	CASNIGGTYEQYF
.	TRBV27	TRBJ2-1	CASSPPRGFLDYNEQFF
.	TRBV10-3	TRBJ2-1	CAISSGLAGVLENEQFF
.	TRBV5-1	TRBJ2-3	CASSLVDGSTDTQYF
.	TRBV18	TRBJ1-1	CASSPAAGAEAFF
.	TRBV28	TRBJ1-5	CASRHTGLGGNQPQHF
.	TRBV18	TRBJ2-2	CASSPGTSGTGELFF
.	TRBV7-2	TRBJ2-4	CASTPSGNIQYF
.	TRBV5-4	TRBJ1-1	CASSEGQGSAFF
.	TRBV5-1	TRBJ2-5	CASSLAFNGREQETQYF
.	TRBV9	TRBJ1-2	CASSIRDRAVFSYTF
.	TRBV28	TRBJ2-3	CASRERDTQYF
once	TRBV6-4	TRBJ2-1	CASSDSAGSVHNEQFF
.	TRBV5-1	TRBJ1-1	CASSSQGGNTEAFF
.	TRBV21-1	TRBJ2-1	CASSRHGGGGVSYNEQFF
.	TRBV5-1	TRBJ2-3	CASRTGLAGDTDTQYF
.	TRBV27	TRBJ1-5	CASSPNGERNQPQHF
.	TRBV9	TRBJ1-5	CASSVAPGNQPQHF
.	TRBV5-4	TRBJ2-1	CASSLTSGRWGEQFF
.	TRBV29-1	TRBJ2-5	CSARDGRETQYF
.	TRBV4-2	TRBJ2-2	CASSLNILAGGNRELFF